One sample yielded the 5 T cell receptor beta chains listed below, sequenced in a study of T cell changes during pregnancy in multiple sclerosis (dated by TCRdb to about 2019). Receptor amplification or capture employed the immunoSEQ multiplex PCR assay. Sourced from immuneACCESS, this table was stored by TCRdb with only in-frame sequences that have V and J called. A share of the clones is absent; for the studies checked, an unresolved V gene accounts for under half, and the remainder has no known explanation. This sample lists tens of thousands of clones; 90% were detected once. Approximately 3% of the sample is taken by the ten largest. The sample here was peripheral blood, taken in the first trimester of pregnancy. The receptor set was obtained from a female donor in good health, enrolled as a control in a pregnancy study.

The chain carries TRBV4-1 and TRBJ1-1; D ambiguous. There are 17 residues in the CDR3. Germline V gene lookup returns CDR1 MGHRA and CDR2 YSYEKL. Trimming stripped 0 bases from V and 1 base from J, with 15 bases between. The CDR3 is CASSQDKGRSGNTEAFF. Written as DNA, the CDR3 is TGCGCCAGCAGCCAAGATAAGGGTCGCAGCGGGAACACTGAAGCTTTCTTT.

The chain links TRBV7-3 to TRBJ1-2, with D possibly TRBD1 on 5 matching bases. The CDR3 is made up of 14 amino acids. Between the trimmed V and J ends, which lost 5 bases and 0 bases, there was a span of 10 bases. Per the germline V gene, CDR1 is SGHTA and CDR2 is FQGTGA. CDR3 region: CASSPGGSNYGYTF. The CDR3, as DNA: TGTGCCAGCAGCCCGGGGGGATCTAACTATGGCTACACCTTC.

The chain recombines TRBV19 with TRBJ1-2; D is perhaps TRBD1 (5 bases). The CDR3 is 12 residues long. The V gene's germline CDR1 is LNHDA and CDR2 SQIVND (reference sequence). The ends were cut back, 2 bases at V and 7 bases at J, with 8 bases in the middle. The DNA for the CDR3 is TGTGCCAGTAGTATATCAGGGTTTGGCTACACCTTC. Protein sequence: CASSISGFGYTF.

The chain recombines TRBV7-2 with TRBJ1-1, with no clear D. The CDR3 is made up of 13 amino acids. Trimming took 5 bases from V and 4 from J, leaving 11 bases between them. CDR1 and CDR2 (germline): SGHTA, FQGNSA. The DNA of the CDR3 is TGTGCCAGCAGCCTTCCCTCGAGCACTGAAGCTTTCTTT. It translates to CASSLPSSTEAFF.

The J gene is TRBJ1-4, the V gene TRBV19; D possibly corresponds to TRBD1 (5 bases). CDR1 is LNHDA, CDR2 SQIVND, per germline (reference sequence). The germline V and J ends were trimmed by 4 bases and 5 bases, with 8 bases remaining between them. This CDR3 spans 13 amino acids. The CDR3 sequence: CASSTGRNEKLFF. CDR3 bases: TGTGCCAGTAGTACAGGGAGGAATGAAAAACTGTTTTTT. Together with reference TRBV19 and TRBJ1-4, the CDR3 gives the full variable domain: DGGITQSPKYLFRKEGQNVTLSCEQNLNHDAMYWYRQDPGQGLRLIYYSQIVNDFQKGDIAEGYSVSREKKESFPLTVTSAQKNPTAFYLCASSTGRNEKLFFGSGTQLSVL.